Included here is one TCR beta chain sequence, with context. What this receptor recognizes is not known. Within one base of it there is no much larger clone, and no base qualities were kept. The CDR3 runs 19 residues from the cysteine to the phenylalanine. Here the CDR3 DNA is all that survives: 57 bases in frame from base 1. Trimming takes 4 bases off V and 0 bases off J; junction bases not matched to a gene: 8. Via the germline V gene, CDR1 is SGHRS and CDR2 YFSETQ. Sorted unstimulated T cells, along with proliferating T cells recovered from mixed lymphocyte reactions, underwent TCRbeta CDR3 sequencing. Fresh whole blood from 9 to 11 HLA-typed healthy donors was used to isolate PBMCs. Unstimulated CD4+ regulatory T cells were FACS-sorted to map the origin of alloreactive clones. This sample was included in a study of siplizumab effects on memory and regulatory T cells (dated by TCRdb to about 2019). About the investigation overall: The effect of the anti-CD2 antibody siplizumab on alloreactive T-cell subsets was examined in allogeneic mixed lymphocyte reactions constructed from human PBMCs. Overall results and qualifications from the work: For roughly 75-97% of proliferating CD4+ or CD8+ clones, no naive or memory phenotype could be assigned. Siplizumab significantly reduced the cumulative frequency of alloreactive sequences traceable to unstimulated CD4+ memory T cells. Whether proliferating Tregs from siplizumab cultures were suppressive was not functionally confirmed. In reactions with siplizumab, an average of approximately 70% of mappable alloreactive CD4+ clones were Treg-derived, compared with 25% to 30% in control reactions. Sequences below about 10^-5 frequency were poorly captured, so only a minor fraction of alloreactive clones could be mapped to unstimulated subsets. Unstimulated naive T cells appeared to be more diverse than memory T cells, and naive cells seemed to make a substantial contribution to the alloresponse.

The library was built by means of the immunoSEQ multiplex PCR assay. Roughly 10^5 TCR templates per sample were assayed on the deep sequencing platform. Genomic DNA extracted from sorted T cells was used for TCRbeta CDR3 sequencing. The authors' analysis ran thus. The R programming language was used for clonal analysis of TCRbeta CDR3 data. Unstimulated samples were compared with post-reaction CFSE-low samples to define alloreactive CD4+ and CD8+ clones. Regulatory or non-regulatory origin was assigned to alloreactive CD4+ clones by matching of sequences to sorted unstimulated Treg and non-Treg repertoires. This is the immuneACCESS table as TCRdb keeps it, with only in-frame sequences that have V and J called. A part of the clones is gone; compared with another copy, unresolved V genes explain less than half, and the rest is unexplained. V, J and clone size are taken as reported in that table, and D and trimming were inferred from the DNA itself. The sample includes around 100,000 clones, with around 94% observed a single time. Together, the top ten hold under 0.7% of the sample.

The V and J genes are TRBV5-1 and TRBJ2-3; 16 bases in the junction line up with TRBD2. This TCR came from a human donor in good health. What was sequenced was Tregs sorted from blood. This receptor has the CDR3 CASSPQGLAGGRSTDTQYF. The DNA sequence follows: TGCGCCAGCAGCCCACAGGGACTAGCGGGAGGGCGTAGCACAGATACGCAGTATTTT.